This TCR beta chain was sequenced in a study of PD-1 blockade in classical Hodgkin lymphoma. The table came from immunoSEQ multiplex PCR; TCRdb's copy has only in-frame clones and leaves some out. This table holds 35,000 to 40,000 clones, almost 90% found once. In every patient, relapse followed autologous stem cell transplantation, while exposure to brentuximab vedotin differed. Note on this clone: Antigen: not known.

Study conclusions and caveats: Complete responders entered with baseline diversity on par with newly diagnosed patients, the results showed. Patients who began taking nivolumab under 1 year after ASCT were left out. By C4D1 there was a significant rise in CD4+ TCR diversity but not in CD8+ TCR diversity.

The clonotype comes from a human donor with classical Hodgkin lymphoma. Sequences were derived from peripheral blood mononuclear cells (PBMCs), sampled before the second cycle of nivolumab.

The CDR3 DNA reads TGTGCCAGCAGCTTAGGGGACAGGGGTGCAGACATTCAGTACTTC. It is translated as CASSLGDRGADIQYF. The chain uses TRBV7-9 and TRBJ2-4, with TRBD1 matching over 10 bases. CDR1 SEHNR and CDR2 FQNEAQ come from the germline V gene (reference sequence). There are 15 residues in the CDR3. J was trimmed by 8 bases and V by 1 base; bases with no gene match: 5. The full variable domain, rest sourced from reference TRBV7-9 and TRBJ2-4, is DTGVSQNPRHKITKRGQNVTFRCDPISEHNRLYWYRQTLGQGPEFLTYFQNEAQLEKSRLLSDRFSAERPKGSFSTLEIQRTEQGDSAMYLCASSLGDRGADIQYFGAGTRLSVL.